Presented here are 18 T cell receptor beta chains from one specimen sequenced in a study of blood T cell repertoires in COVID-19. Sequenced by immunoSEQ multiplex PCR; TCRdb stores in-frame clones only, minus some. Among 200,000 to 250,000 clones listed, roughly 86% were seen once. Sequencing used peripheral blood. Every receptor here comes from an older woman with acute or convalescent COVID-19.

This chain uses TRBV18 with TRBJ1-3; D might be TRBD1 (6 bases). The CDR3 runs to 14 residues. Germline assignment: CDR1 KGHSH and CDR2 LQKENI. With 6 bases removed from V and 4 bases from J, the gap between germline ends came to 13 bases. DNA of the CDR3: TGTGCCAGCTCCCAAGGGGGTACCGGAAACACCATATATTTT. The encoded protein is CASSQGGTGNTIYF.

The chain has TRBV10-1 and TRBJ2-3, with D perhaps TRBD1 (5 bases). Germline CDR1 is WNHNN and CDR2 is SYGVQD (reference sequence). This CDR3 contains 14 residues. Trimming took off 3 bases at V and 3 bases at J, with 10 bases between the two ends. CDR3: CASSDPSGTDTQYF. CDR3 nucleotide sequence: TGCGCCAGCAGTGACCCCTCAGGGACAGATACGCAGTATTTT.

V usage is TRBV6-1 and J usage is TRBJ2-7; no reliable D call. The V end lost 1 base, the J end lost 1 base, and 11 bases lay between the germline ends. Germline lookup yields CDR1 MNHNS and CDR2 SASEGT. This CDR3 spans 15 amino acids. The CDR3 sequence is CASSEGGAQSYEQYF. CDR3 bases: TGTGCCAGCAGTGAAGGAGGAGCACAATCCTACGAGCAGTACTTC.

Regarding this clone: Other DNA variants within this sample encode the same CDR3. The chain joins TRBV7-9 to TRBJ1-6, with D hard to call. The length of the CDR3 is 15 residues. The V gene lost 1 base and the J gene lost 0 bases, with 4 bases spanning the gap. Germline assignment: CDR1 SEHNR and CDR2 FQNEAQ (reference sequence). The DNA of the CDR3 is TGTGCCAGCAGCTTAGGCAGCTCCTATAATTCACCCCTCCACTTT. Its protein is CASSLGSSYNSPLHF.

V gene TRBV5-6 combines with J gene TRBJ2-5; no definite D call. Germline V gene data show CDR1 as SGHDT and CDR2 as YYEEEE. Trimming cost V 4 bases and J 1 base, with 11 bases left between them. The CDR3 consists of 14 residues. CDR3 region: CASSPLRSQETQYF. DNA of the CDR3: TGTGCCAGCAGCCCTCTGCGGAGCCAAGAGACCCAGTACTTC.

Here the CDR3 DNA reads TGTGCCAGCAGTTACCAGGGGGCAGGGGAGCAGTACTTC. Protein product: CASSYQGAGEQYF. The rearrangement joins TRBV6-5 to TRBJ2-7, with 8 bases aligning to TRBD1. The CDR3 is made up of 13 amino acids. Unmatched junction bases numbered 4, after V lost 2 bases and J lost 7 bases. The germline gives CDR1 MNHEY, CDR2 SVGAGI.

This chain connects TRBV12-5 to TRBJ1-2, with 8 bases lining up with TRBD1. Germline CDR1 LGHNT, CDR2 FRNRAP. This CDR3 has 14 amino acids. After removal of 0 bases from V and 7 bases from J, the junction contained 4 bases not matched to a gene. DNA of the CDR3: TGTGCTAGTGGTTTGGTACCCGACAGGGGTGGCTACACCTTC. Its protein product is CASGLVPDRGGYTF.

V usage is TRBV9 and J usage is TRBJ2-1; possibly TRBD1 for D (5 bases). The germline V and J ends were trimmed by 4 bases and 4 bases, with 15 bases remaining between them. Germline values: CDR1 SGDLS, CDR2 YYNGEE. CDR3 length: 15 amino acids. CDR3 sequence: CASSPSPDRYNEQFF. The DNA of the CDR3 is TGTGCCAGCAGCCCATCCCCCGACAGATACAATGAGCAGTTCTTC.

The J gene is TRBJ2-1, the V gene TRBV2; 7 bases fit TRBD2. Germline V gene lookup returns CDR1 SNHLY and CDR2 FYNNEI. The trim removed 4 bases at V and 0 bases at J, leaving 6 bases unmatched. The CDR3 runs to 16 residues. The CDR3 coding sequence is TGTGCCAGCAGTGGCGGAGCGGGGAGCTCCTACAATGAGCAGTTCTTC. Residues: CASSGGAGSSYNEQFF.

V and J are TRBV14 and TRBJ1-3; the D gene is possibly TRBD1 (5 bases). The CDR3 has 16 amino acids. Germline lookup yields CDR1 SGHDN and CDR2 FVKESK. V was pared by 3 bases and J by 2 bases, with 14 bases between. The DNA of the CDR3 is TGTGCCAGCAGCCAGTGGGGGGGAAGAACTGGAAACACCATATATTTT. It is translated as CASSQWGGRTGNTIYF.

J is TRBJ2-7 and V is TRBV10-1; 10 bases agree with TRBD1. V lost 2 bases to trimming and J lost 6 bases; unmatched junction nucleotides: 4. In germline, CDR1 is WNHNN, CDR2 SYGVQD (reference sequence). The CDR3 extends over 14 amino acids. CDR3 coding DNA: TGCGCCAGCAGTGAGGCCGGACAGGGGGTCGAGCAGTACTTC. Amino acids: CASSEAGQGVEQYF.

This rearrangement joins TRBV7-2 to TRBJ1-1; TRBD1 matches at 7 bases. The junction had 3 bases not matched to a gene; V was cut back by 1 base and J by 1 base. The V gene's germline CDR1 is SGHTA and CDR2 FQGNSA. There are 15 residues in the CDR3. The CDR3 sequence: CASSLVPGGNTEAFF. CDR3 nucleotide sequence: TGTGCCAGCAGCTTAGTGCCAGGGGGGAACACTGAAGCTTTCTTT.

The V gene is TRBV19, the J gene TRBJ2-3; D gene unclear. V was clipped by 7 bases and J by 6 bases, with 17 bases between them. The CDR3 sequence is 14 residues long. Germline lookup yields CDR1 LNHDA and CDR2 SQIVND (reference sequence). CDR3 in DNA: TGTGCCAGTAAGGAGATGAGAGCGACTGATACGCAGTATTTT. Its translation is CASKEMRATDTQYF. Variable domain in full (rest from reference TRBV19 and TRBJ2-3): DGGITQSPKYLFRKEGQNVTLSCEQNLNHDAMYWYRQDPGQGLRLIYYSQIVNDFQKGDIAEGYSVSREKKESFPLTVTSAQKNPTAFYLCASKEMRATDTQYFGPGTRLTVL.

This clone was detected only once. V usage is TRBV19 and J usage is TRBJ1-5; no clear D. The CDR3 is 13 amino acids. Per germline, CDR1 LNHDA and CDR2 SQIVND (reference sequence). V gave up 3 bases and J gave up 4 bases, with 7 bases separating them. CDR3 region: CASSISRNQPQHF. The CDR3 DNA follows: TGTGCCAGTAGTATCAGCAGGAATCAGCCCCAGCATTTT.

V usage is TRBV29-1 and J usage is TRBJ1-1; TRBD1 aligns across 8 bases. The CDR3 runs 14 residues. The germline CDR1 and CDR2 sequences are SQVTM and ANQGSEA. V shed 6 bases, J shed 2 bases, and the junction held 8 bases outside the gene matches. The CDR3 sequence: CSVRPTGVNTEAFF. The CDR3 region has the DNA TGCAGCGTCCGACCGACAGGGGTCAACACTGAAGCTTTCTTT.

The chain links TRBV6-2 or TRBV6-3 to TRBJ2-7, with 9 bases identical to TRBD2. Germline lookup yields CDR1 MNHEY and CDR2 SVGEGT. This CDR3 contains 14 residues. V shed 5 bases and J 3 bases; nucleotides not matched to a gene: 5. CDR3 coding DNA: TGTGCCAGCAGTACGAGGACTAGCGTCTACGAGCAGTACTTC. Protein product: CASSTRTSVYEQYF.

The rearrangement joins TRBV28 to TRBJ2-1, with D uncertain. The V gene's germline CDR1 is MDHEN and CDR2 SYDVKM. The CDR3 runs 17 residues. The V end was cut by 4 bases, the J end by 5 bases, with 21 bases between. This CDR3 reads CASSSPLGALRNNEQFF. The CDR3 DNA follows: TGTGCCAGCAGTTCTCCCCTAGGTGCACTAAGGAACAATGAGCAGTTCTTC.

J is TRBJ2-7 and V is TRBV2; D is ambiguous. Germline V gene lookup returns CDR1 SNHLY and CDR2 FYNNEI. Trimming took 2 bases from V and 4 from J, leaving 12 bases between them. The CDR3 is 14 amino acids. CDR3 loop: CASSEYQVVYEQYF. The DNA of the CDR3 is TGTGCCAGCAGTGAATACCAGGTCGTGTACGAGCAGTACTTC.